This TCR beta chain was sequenced for a study of identical twins. Study-level points and caveats: Less excess twin sharing appeared in beta out-of-frame sequences.

TCRdb re-analysed the 5' RACE reads in MiXCR, keeping a single row per CDR3 protein. The repertoire holds roughly 540,000 distinct CDR3 sequences, with around 20% as singletons. This clonotype was recorded a few times. Its antigen remains unidentified. V was pared by 1 base and J by 10 bases, with 12 bases between. CDR3 length: 13 amino acids. Looked up from germline, CDR1 is LGHNA and CDR2 is YNFKEQ. These same records also appear under a second study, on T cells expressing NK-cell markers. Per that study: Seven HCMV-seropositive donors and one seronegative donor made up the eight sequenced donors. One observes that, in a few donors, these clonotypes were also the leading ones within the CD3+CD56-NKG2C+ fraction.

The genes are TRBV4-2 and TRBJ2-3, with D perhaps assigned TRBD1 or TRBD2 (6 bases each). This receptor was taken from a woman aged 18-29 years in good health. Input material: CD4+ T cells sorted from blood. The CDR3 reads CASSQGGRGAQYF. The CDR3 DNA reads TGTGCCAGCAGCCAAGGAGGAAGGGGGGCGCAGTATTTT.